This T cell receptor (beta chain) is from a study of blood T cell repertoires in COVID-19. Study at large: The origin of the acute and convalescent COVID-19 samples was the United States, Italy and Spain.

Only in-frame clones appear in the TCRdb table, and some are missing; sequencing was by immunoSEQ multiplex PCR. The table includes around 220,000 clones, about nine tenths detected once. The CDR3 consists of 14 residues. Deletions cut 1 base from V and 1 base from J, with 5 bases between. CDR1 and CDR2 from the germline V gene are LNHDA and SQIVND (reference sequence). The V gene is TRBV19, the J gene TRBJ1-3; D call uncertain. Sequencing was carried out using PBMCs or T cells enriched from blood (not recorded which). The sequence derives from a woman under 30 who had recovered from COVID-19. Here the CDR3 DNA reads TGTGCCAGTAGTATAGGCGGGTCTGGAAACACCATATATTTT. This sequence encodes CASSIGGSGNTIYF.